This T cell receptor (beta chain) was profiled in a study of blood T cell repertoires in COVID-19. Background on the study: Collection of acute and convalescent COVID-19 samples took place in the United States, Italy and Spain.

Original data processing: For nucleated cells, counts were estimated from reference gene primer amplification. TCRdb's copy holds only in-frame clones and misses some; the assay was immunoSEQ multiplex PCR. D and trimming come from the DNA, and the V and J calls and clone size come from that table. The repertoire has 70,000 to 95,000 clones, roughly 90% of them found once; the top ten carry roughly 2.5%. Patients from Seattle were sampled longitudinally, starting during active infection. The V gene lost 6 bases and the J gene lost 2 bases, with 12 bases spanning the gap. This CDR3 comprises 14 residues. CDR1 and CDR2 from the germline V gene are KGHDR and SFDVKD.

This receptor was identified in a man aged 45-60 years with COVID-19, enrolled during active disease. The chain joins TRBV24-1 to TRBJ1-2, with a weak D call TRBD1 (6 bases). The sequencing input was peripheral blood. CDR3 loop: CATSRDTTNYGYTF. The CDR3 DNA sequence: TGTGCCACCAGTCGGGACACCACAAACTATGGCTACACCTTC.